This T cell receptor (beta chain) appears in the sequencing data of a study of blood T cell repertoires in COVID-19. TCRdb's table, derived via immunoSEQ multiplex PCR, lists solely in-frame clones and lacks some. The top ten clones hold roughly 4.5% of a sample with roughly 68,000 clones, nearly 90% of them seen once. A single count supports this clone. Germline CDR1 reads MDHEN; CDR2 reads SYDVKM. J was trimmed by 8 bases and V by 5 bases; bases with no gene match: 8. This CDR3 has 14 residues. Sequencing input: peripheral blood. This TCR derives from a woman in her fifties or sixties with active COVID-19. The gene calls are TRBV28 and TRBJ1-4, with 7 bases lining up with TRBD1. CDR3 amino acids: CASSGRQGTEKLFF. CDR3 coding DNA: TGTGCCAGCAGTGGCAGACAGGGAACCGAAAAACTGTTTTTT.